The source of this T cell receptor (beta chain) is a study of identifying expanded T cells in peripheral blood. No infections or other immune events were documented during collection. This clone appeared a single time. Its antigen is not known. Study-wide points: Across healthy donors, higher total template counts meant significantly greater approximately two-week count variance. Technical replicates showed around 1.2 changed clones; roughly two weeks about 16; four weeks 19.

The germline gives CDR1 SNHLY, CDR2 FYNNEI. The J segment lost 8 bases and the V segment lost 6 bases, leaving 9 bases of the junction unmatched. The CDR3 is 15 residues long. The data were produced by immunoSEQ multiplex PCR, yet TCRdb's version contains in-frame clones alone and is incomplete. Altogether about 90,000 clones are present, about 90% being singletons, with the ten largest covering around 6%. The material sequenced was blood. The sequence came from a person aged 18 to 70 in good health. V is TRBV2 and J is TRBJ1-6, with 8 positions matching TRBD1. CDR3: CASSQGDRNYSPLHF. In DNA form, the CDR3 reads TGTGCCAGCAGCCAGGGGGACAGGAACTATTCACCCCTCCACTTT.